A single sample is the source of the 30 T cell receptor beta chains below, sequenced in a study of blood T cell repertoires in COVID-19 (dated by TCRdb to about 2020). The library came from the immunoSEQ multiplex PCR assay. TCRdb took this table from immuneACCESS and kept in-frame rearrangements with V and J called. Such tables lack part of the clones; where checked against another copy, unresolved V genes explain under half of the gap, and the rest is unexplained. Present in this sample are 130,000 to 150,000 clones, around 83% of which were seen just once. The top ten clonotypes cover 10% of the sample. What was sequenced was peripheral blood. The receptors originated from a man aged 55 to 70 with active or convalescent COVID-19.

The chain has TRBV19 and TRBJ1-4; 7 bases line up with TRBD1. From germline, CDR1 is LNHDA and CDR2 SQIVND (reference sequence). The CDR3 consists of 13 residues. The V gene end was trimmed by 3 bases and the J gene end by 7 bases; junction bases not matched to a gene: 2. This chain's CDR3 is CASSITGVEKLFF. In DNA form, the CDR3 reads TGTGCCAGTAGTATTACAGGGGTTGAAAAACTGTTTTTT.

The chain combines TRBV2 with TRBJ2-7, with TRBD2 matching 7 bases. CDR1 and CDR2 (germline): SNHLY, FYNNEI. J was trimmed by 3 bases and V by 8 bases; bases with no gene match: 1. This CDR3 is 11 amino acids long. The CDR3 spells CASQRGYEQYF. Here the CDR3 DNA reads TGTGCCAGCCAGCGGGGCTACGAGCAGTACTTC.

The chain carries TRBV6-2 or TRBV6-3 and TRBJ2-3; maybe TRBD2 (6 bases). Trimming took 2 bases from V and 0 from J, leaving 24 bases between them. Germline V gene data show CDR1 as MNHEY and CDR2 as SVGEGT. This CDR3 comprises 20 residues. The CDR3 here is CASSYGYLRAGLSSTDTQYF. The CDR3 DNA sequence: TGTGCCAGCAGTTACGGGTACCTTAGGGCGGGATTATCTAGCACAGATACGCAGTATTTT.

CDR3 sequence reads: CASSVRQGNSPLHF. As DNA, the CDR3 is TGTGCCAGCAGCGTAAGACAGGGAAATTCACCCCTCCACTTT. J is TRBJ1-6 and V is TRBV9, with TRBD1 identical over 7 bases. After removal of 1 base from V and 7 bases from J, the junction contained 2 bases not matched to a gene. Germline CDR1 and CDR2: SGDLS and YYNGEE. This CDR3 has 14 amino acids.

The chain uses TRBV20-1 and TRBJ1-3, with a weak D call TRBD1 (6 bases). The germline CDR1 and CDR2 sequences are DFQATT and SNEGSKA (reference sequence). There are 13 residues in the CDR3. Between the trimmed V and J ends, which lost 3 bases and 3 bases, there was a span of 9 bases. The CDR3 spells CSASRGFGNTIYF. The CDR3 DNA follows: TGCAGTGCTAGTAGGGGGTTTGGAAACACCATATATTTT.

This clone has more than one count but fewer than ten. The chain joins TRBV27 to TRBJ1-5, with unresolved D. There are 13 residues in the CDR3. In germline, CDR1 is MNHEY, CDR2 SMNVEV (reference sequence). V was trimmed by 5 bases and J by 4 bases, leaving 9 bases between them. The CDR3 spells CASSPSGNQPQHF. The CDR3 DNA sequence: TGTGCCAGCAGTCCCTCGGGTAATCAGCCCCAGCATTTT.

V gene TRBV4-3 combines with J gene TRBJ1-6; a possible D gene is TRBD1 (5 bases). In germline, CDR1 is LGHNA, CDR2 YSLEER. Trimming stripped 0 bases from V and 7 bases from J, with 7 bases between. This CDR3 has 14 residues. In nucleotides, the CDR3 is TGCGCCAGCAGCCAAGAGCAGGGAAATTCACCCCTCCACTTT. Protein: CASSQEQGNSPLHF.

The chain carries TRBV9 and TRBJ1-4, with TRBD1 matching over 7 bases. The germline V gene encodes CDR1 SGDLS and CDR2 YYNGEE. V lost 0 bases, J lost 4 bases, and 3 bases stayed unmatched. This CDR3 contains 15 residues. CDR3 loop: CASSVEQGINEKLFF. CDR3 DNA: TGTGCCAGCAGCGTAGAACAGGGGATTAATGAAAAACTGTTTTTT.

The CDR3, as DNA: TGTGCCAGCAGTTACTCGTTGGTCAGATCCTACGAGCAGTACTTC. This encodes CASSYSLVRSYEQYF. The rearrangement links TRBV6-5 to TRBJ2-7; D not certain. CDR3 length equals 15 residues. Trimming took 0 bases from V and 1 from J, leaving 10 bases between them. Per the germline V gene, CDR1 is MNHEY and CDR2 is SVGAGI.

This rearrangement joins TRBV7-2 to TRBJ1-2, with TRBD1 matching over 7 bases. The CDR3 runs 15 residues. The J segment lost 4 bases and the V segment lost 2 bases, leaving 7 bases of the junction unmatched. Germline loops: CDR1 SGHTA, CDR2 FQGNSA. The CDR3 nucleotides read TGTGCCAGCAGCTTACCTTCGGGACAGAGCTATGGCTACACCTTC. It translates to CASSLPSGQSYGYTF.

The chain links TRBV13 to TRBJ1-1; no clear D. This CDR3 is 12 amino acids long. Germline assignment: CDR1 PRHDT and CDR2 FYEKMQ (reference sequence). The V end was cut by 3 bases, the J end by 3 bases, with 5 bases between. The CDR3 DNA is TGTGCCAGCAGCTTCCAGGACACTGAAGCTTTCTTT. Protein sequence: CASSFQDTEAFF.

This rearrangement joins TRBV4-1 to TRBJ2-1; D perhaps matches TRBD2 (6 bases). This CDR3 has 11 residues. V shed 2 bases and J shed 12 bases, with 8 bases lying between them. CDR1 and CDR2 from the germline V gene are MGHRA and YSYEKL. The CDR3 protein is CASSQLGGQFF. The CDR3, as DNA: TGCGCCAGCAGCCAATTGGGGGGGCAGTTCTTC.

The chain is built from TRBV7-9 and TRBJ1-3; TRBD1 aligns across 10 bases. CDR3 length equals 15 residues. The junction had 2 bases not matched to a gene; V was cut back by 5 bases and J by 1 base. Germline values: CDR1 SEHNR, CDR2 FQNEAQ (reference sequence). The CDR3 nucleotides read TGTGCCAGCAGCCGACAGGGGGCATCTGGAAACACCATATATTTT. Translated: CASSRQGASGNTIYF.

The chain has TRBV9 and TRBJ2-3; the D gene is possibly TRBD2 (5 bases). The V end was cut by 2 bases, the J end by 3 bases, with 10 bases between. The CDR3 loop spans 14 amino acids. Germline values: CDR1 SGDLS, CDR2 YYNGEE. The CDR3 is CASSVSSGTDTQYF. In DNA form, the CDR3 reads TGTGCCAGCAGCGTGTCAAGCGGAACAGATACGCAGTATTTT. The entire variable domain, with the rest obtained from reference TRBV9 and TRBJ2-3, is as follows: DSGVTQTPKHLITATGQRVTLRCSPRSGDLSVYWYQQSLDQGLQFLIQYYNGEERAKGNILERFSAQQFPDLHSELNLSSLELGDSALYFCASSVSSGTDTQYFGPGTRLTVL.

The rearrangement joins TRBV7-2 to TRBJ2-3; TRBD2 aligns across 10 bases. CDR1 and CDR2 (germline): SGHTA, FQGNSA. V lost 5 bases to trimming and J lost 1 base; unmatched junction nucleotides: 9. This CDR3 has 17 residues. CDR3 bases: TGTGCCAGCAGCCTAGAGGCTAGCGGGGGCGGCACAGATACGCAGTATTTT. It specifies CASSLEASGGGTDTQYF.

The chain links TRBV6-2 or TRBV6-3 to TRBJ1-2; TRBD1 agrees at 11 bases. V shed 0 bases and J 3 bases; nucleotides not matched to a gene: 9. This CDR3 contains 18 residues. CDR1 and CDR2 (germline): MNHEY, SVGEGT. Written as DNA, the CDR3 is TGTGCCAGCAGTTACTCGAGGACAGGGGGCGATTACTACTATGGCTACACCTTC. Its translation: CASSYSRTGGDYYYGYTF.

The J gene is TRBJ1-5, the V gene TRBV19, with TRBD1 matching 7 bases. The CDR3 loop spans 15 amino acids. V lost 3 bases to trimming and J lost 0 bases; unmatched junction nucleotides: 2. Looked up from germline, CDR1 is LNHDA and CDR2 is SQIVND (reference sequence). In nucleotides, the CDR3 is TGTGCCAGTAGTATGTCAGGGGGTAGCAATCAGCCCCAGCATTTT. Its translation: CASSMSGGSNQPQHF.

This rearrangement joins TRBV5-4 to TRBJ1-6; D possibly corresponds to TRBD1 (5 bases). This CDR3 spans 14 amino acids. Germline V lookup: CDR1 SGHNT, CDR2 YYREEE (reference sequence). V dropped 3 bases and J dropped 9 bases, with 13 bases sitting between them. CDR3 region: CASSSQGMPSPLHF. CDR3 nucleotide sequence: TGTGCCAGCAGCTCCCAGGGAATGCCTTCACCCCTCCACTTT.

The chain uses TRBV6-5 and TRBJ1-5; the D is unclear. V lost 0 bases and J 4 bases, leaving 7 bases between the germline ends. Germline CDR1 MNHEY, CDR2 SVGAGI. There are 14 residues in the CDR3. The CDR3 loop reads CASSYSRTNQPQHF. CDR3 nucleotides: TGTGCCAGCAGTTACTCGCGAACTAATCAGCCCCAGCATTTT.

At least ten counts were recorded for this clone. The same CDR3 is also encoded by other DNA sequences in this sample. The genes are TRBV6-5 and TRBJ2-7; TRBD2 matches 7 bases. V was pared by 3 bases and J by 3 bases, with 5 bases of the junction left unmatched. CDR1 is MNHEY and CDR2 is SVGAGI in the germline V gene. The CDR3 has 14 residues. CDR3 in amino acids: CASSYGGGGYEQYF. For the CDR3, the DNA is TGTGCCAGCAGTTATGGCGGGGGTGGCTACGAGCAGTACTTC.

CDR3 DNA sequence: TGTGCCAGCAGCTTAGCGCAGGGGGCCACTGAAGCTTTCTTT. Protein: CASSLAQGATEAFF. The rearrangement uses TRBV7-2 and TRBJ1-1; 8 nucleotides match TRBD1. CDR3 size: 14 residues. V gave up 0 bases and J gave up 4 bases; unmatched junction bases: 1. Per germline, CDR1 SGHTA and CDR2 FQGNSA.

The J gene is TRBJ1-1, the V gene TRBV21-1; the table's D call, TRBD1, was not checked against the DNA. TRBV21-1 is a pseudogene. This CDR3 spans 13 amino acids. This chain's CDR3 is CASSEQGRTEAFF. The CDR3 nucleotides are TGTGCCAGCAGCGAACAGGGGCGCACTGAAGCTTTCTTT.

This chain uses TRBV4-3 with TRBJ2-1; 8 nucleotides line up with TRBD1. The germline CDR1 and CDR2 sequences are LGHNA and YSLEER. This CDR3 comprises 19 residues. J was trimmed by 8 bases and V by 0 bases; bases with no gene match: 18. Written as DNA, the CDR3 is TGCGCCAGCAGCCAAGAACGCGGCCTTGGGGGACAGGCCTTCGATGAGCAGTTCTTC. It translates to CASSQERGLGGQAFDEQFF.

The CDR3 here is CASSATGVSGNTIYF. CDR3 DNA sequence: TGTGCCAGTAGTGCGACAGGGGTCTCAGGAAACACCATATATTTT. V is TRBV19 and J is TRBJ1-3; 8 nucleotides agree with TRBD1. The germline V gene encodes CDR1 LNHDA and CDR2 SQIVND (reference sequence). V gave up 5 bases and J gave up 4 bases; unmatched junction bases: 7. CDR3 length: 15 residues.

The genes are TRBV3-1 (or the pseudogene TRBV3-2) and TRBJ2-7, with TRBD1 matching over 11 bases. J was trimmed by 4 bases and V by 2 bases; bases with no gene match: 4. The length of the CDR3 is 15 residues. The germline gives CDR1 LGHDT, CDR2 YNNKEL (reference sequence). The CDR3 is CASSQRTGGIYEQYV. The CDR3 DNA reads TGTGCCAGCAGCCAAAGGACAGGGGGCATTTACGAGCAGTACGTC.

The rearrangement links TRBV29-1 to TRBJ1-2; no clear D gene. Germline lookup yields CDR1 SQVTM and CDR2 ANQGSEA. The CDR3 length is 13 residues. V lost 7 bases to trimming and J lost 2 bases, with 14 bases between them. CDR3 residues: CSAKLLSNYGYTF. CDR3 DNA sequence: TGCAGCGCTAAACTCTTATCAAACTATGGCTACACCTTC.

The rearrangement joins TRBV7-9 to TRBJ2-5; tentatively, D is TRBD1 (5 bases). The germline CDR1 and CDR2 sequences are SEHNR and FQNEAQ (reference sequence). The CDR3 is 16 residues long. V lost 5 bases and J 7 bases, leaving 23 bases between the germline ends. CDR3 bases: TGTGCCAGCAGCCCCGTAGGGGCCACGGCCTCGGGGACCCAGTACTTC. Amino acids: CASSPVGATASGTQYF. Full variable domain (remainder filled in from reference TRBV7-9 and TRBJ2-5): DTGVSQNPRHKITKRGQNVTFRCDPISEHNRLYWYRQTLGQGPEFLTYFQNEAQLEKSRLLSDRFSAERPKGSFSTLEIQRTEQGDSAMYLCASSPVGATASGTQYFGPGTRLLVL.

In its sample, this clone was seen a few times. CDR3 nucleotide sequence: TGTGCCGCCACCAGGGGCTATGGCTACACCTTC. Translated: CAATRGYGYTF. The chain combines TRBV6-5 with TRBJ1-2; D possibly corresponds to TRBD1 (6 bases). Germline V gene data show CDR1 as MNHEY and CDR2 as SVGAGI. Trimming took off 11 bases at V and 4 bases at J, with 11 bases between the two ends. CDR3 length: 11 amino acids.

This clone was recorded only once. V and J are TRBV6-2 or TRBV6-3 and TRBJ1-5; perhaps TRBD1 as D (5 bases). This CDR3 spans 14 amino acids. The germline V gene encodes CDR1 MNHEY and CDR2 SVGEGT. The germline V and J ends were trimmed by 2 bases and 6 bases, with 11 bases remaining between them. This CDR3 is CASSYGGEGQPQHF. As DNA, the CDR3 is TGTGCCAGCAGTTACGGAGGGGAGGGTCAGCCCCAGCATTTT.

This chain joins TRBV10-3 and TRBJ1-1; TRBD1 agrees at 9 bases. The CDR3 consists of 15 residues. Per the germline V gene, CDR1 is ENHRY and CDR2 is SYGVKD. Trimming at V came to 1 base and at J to 6 bases, leaving 6 bases not matched to a gene. CDR3 protein: CAISEFGTGLPEAFF. In DNA form, the CDR3 reads TGTGCCATCAGTGAGTTTGGGACAGGGCTTCCTGAAGCTTTCTTT.